This T cell receptor (beta chain) appears in the sequencing data of a study of blood T cell repertoires in COVID-19. Study background: PBMCs, B-cell-depleted T cells, or T cells were the source of the cDNA or gDNA that made up the material.

As originally analysed: Amplifying reference gene primers gave estimates of nucleated cell counts. The table came from immunoSEQ multiplex PCR; TCRdb's copy has only in-frame clones and leaves some out. For V, J and clone size, that table is used; D and trimming come from the DNA. The sample lists nearly 65,000 clones; around four fifths were seen once. The TCR comes from a human donor in a cohort sampled during active COVID-19. The sample taken for sequencing was peripheral blood.

This chain's CDR3 is CASSTRLAGGPAAKNIQYF. As DNA, the CDR3 is TGTGCCAGCAGCACCCGACTAGCGGGAGGGCCGGCGGCCAAAAACATTCAGTACTTC. The rearrangement joins TRBV13 to TRBJ2-4; the match to TRBD2 covers 14 bases. The CDR3 has 19 amino acids. Germline V gene data show CDR1 as PRHDT and CDR2 as FYEKMQ (reference sequence). J lost 1 base, V lost 5 bases, and 10 bases had no gene match.